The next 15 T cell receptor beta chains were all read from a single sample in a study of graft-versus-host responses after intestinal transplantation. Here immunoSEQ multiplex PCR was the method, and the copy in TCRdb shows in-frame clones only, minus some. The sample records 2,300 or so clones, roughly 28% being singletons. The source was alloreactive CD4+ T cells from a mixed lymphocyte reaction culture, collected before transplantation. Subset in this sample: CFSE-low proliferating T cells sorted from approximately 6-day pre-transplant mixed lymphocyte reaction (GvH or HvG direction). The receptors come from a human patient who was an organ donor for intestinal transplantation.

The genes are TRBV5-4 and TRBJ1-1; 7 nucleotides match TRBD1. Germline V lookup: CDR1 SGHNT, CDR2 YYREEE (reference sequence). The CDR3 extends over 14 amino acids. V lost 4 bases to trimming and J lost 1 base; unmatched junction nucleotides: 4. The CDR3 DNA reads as TGTGCCAGCAGCCCATGGGACAGGAACACTGAAGCTTTCTTT. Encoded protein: CASSPWDRNTEAFF.

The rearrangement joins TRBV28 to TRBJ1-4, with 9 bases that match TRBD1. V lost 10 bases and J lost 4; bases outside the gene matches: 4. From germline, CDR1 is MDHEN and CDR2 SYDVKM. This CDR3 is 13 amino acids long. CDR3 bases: TGTGCCATCACAGGGGGCTATAATGAAAAACTGTTTTTT. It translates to CAITGGYNEKLFF.

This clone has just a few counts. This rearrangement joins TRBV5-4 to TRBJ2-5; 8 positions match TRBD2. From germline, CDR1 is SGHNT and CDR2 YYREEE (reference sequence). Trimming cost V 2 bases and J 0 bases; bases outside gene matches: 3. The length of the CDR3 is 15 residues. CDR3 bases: TGTGCCAGCAGCTTCGGCGGGAGGAACCAAGAGACCCAGTACTTC. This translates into CASSFGGRNQETQYF.

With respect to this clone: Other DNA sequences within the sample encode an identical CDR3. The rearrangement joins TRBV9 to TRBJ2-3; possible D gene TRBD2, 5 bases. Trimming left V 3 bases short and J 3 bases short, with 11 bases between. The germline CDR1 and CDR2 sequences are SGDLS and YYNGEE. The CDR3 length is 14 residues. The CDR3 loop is CASSAILGTDTQYF. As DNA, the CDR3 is TGTGCCAGCAGCGCGATACTAGGAACAGATACGCAGTATTTT. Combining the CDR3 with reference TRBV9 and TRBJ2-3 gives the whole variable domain DSGVTQTPKHLITATGQRVTLRCSPRSGDLSVYWYQQSLDQGLQFLIQYYNGEERAKGNILERFSAQQFPDLHSELNLSSLELGDSALYFCASSAILGTDTQYFGPGTRLTVL.

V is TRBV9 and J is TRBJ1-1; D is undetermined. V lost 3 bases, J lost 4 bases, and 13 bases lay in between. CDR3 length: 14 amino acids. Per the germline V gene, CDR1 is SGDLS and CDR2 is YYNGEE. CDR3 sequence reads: CASSAYRSSTEAFF. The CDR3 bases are TGTGCCAGCAGCGCCTACCGCTCGAGCACTGAAGCTTTCTTT.

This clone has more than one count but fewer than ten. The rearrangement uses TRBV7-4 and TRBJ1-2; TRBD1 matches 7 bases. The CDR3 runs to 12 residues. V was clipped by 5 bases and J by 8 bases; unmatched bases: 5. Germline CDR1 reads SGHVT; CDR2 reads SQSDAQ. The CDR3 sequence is CASSLTGAGYTF. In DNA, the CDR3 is TGTGCCAGCAGCCTCACAGGGGCCGGCTACACCTTC.

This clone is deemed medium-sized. CDR3 loop: CASSLGTAVYEKLFF. CDR3 nucleotides: TGTGCCAGCAGCTTAGGGACAGCTGTATATGAAAAACTGTTTTTT. This chain connects TRBV7-2 to TRBJ1-4; a possible D gene is TRBD1 (6 bases). V shed 1 base and J shed 6 bases, with 12 bases lying between them. Per the germline V gene, CDR1 is SGHTA and CDR2 is FQGNSA. This CDR3 has 15 residues.

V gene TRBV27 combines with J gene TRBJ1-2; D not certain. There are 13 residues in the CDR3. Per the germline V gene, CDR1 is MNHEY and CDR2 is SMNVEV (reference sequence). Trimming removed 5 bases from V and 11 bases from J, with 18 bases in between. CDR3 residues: CASSPEGAPLYTF. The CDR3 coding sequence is TGTGCCAGCAGTCCGGAGGGAGCCCCGCTTTACACCTTC.

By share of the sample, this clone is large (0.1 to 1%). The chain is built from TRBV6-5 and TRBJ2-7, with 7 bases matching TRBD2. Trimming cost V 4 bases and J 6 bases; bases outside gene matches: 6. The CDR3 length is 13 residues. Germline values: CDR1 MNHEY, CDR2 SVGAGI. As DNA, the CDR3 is TGTGCCAGCAGTTCTCCGGGGGGAGGCGAGCAGTACTTC. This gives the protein CASSSPGGGEQYF.

CDR3 coding DNA: TGTGCCAGCAGCTTGCTGGGGACTAGACAAGAGACCCAGTACTTC. This sequence encodes CASSLLGTRQETQYF. The chain has TRBV5-6 and TRBJ2-5; 8 bases are a match to TRBD2. There are 15 residues in the CDR3. CDR1 is SGHDT, CDR2 YYEEEE, per germline. Trimming took 1 base from V and 2 from J; bases not matched to a gene: 4.

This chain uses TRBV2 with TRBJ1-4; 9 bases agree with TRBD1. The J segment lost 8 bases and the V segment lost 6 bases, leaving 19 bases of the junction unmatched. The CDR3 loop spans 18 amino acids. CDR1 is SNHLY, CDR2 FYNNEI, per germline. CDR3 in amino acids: CASSVSQTRTGVGEKLFF. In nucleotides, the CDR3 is TGTGCCAGCAGCGTAAGCCAGACGAGGACAGGGGTGGGGGAAAAACTGTTTTTT.

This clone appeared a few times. The CDR3 reads CASSLFWGLAPSYEQYF. The CDR3 DNA reads as TGTGCCAGCAGCTTATTCTGGGGACTAGCACCCTCCTACGAGCAGTACTTC. V and J are TRBV11-2 and TRBJ2-7, with 9 bases that match TRBD2. There are 17 residues in the CDR3. V was pared by 2 bases and J by 0 bases, with 8 bases of the junction left unmatched. Germline CDR1 and CDR2: SGHAT and FQNNGV. Complete variable domain (other parts from reference TRBV11-2 and TRBJ2-7): EAGVAQSPRYKIIEKRQSVAFWCNPISGHATLYWYQQILGQGPKLLIQFQNNGVVDDSQLPKDRFSAERLKGVDSTLKIQPAKLEDSAVYLCASSLFWGLAPSYEQYFGPGTRLTVT.

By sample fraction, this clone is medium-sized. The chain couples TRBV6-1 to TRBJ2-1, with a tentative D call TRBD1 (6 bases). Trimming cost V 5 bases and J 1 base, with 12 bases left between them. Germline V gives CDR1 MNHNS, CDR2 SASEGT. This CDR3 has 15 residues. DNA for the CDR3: TGTGCCAGCAGTAAACAGGGCCCTTCCTACAATGAGCAGTTCTTC. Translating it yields CASSKQGPSYNEQFF.

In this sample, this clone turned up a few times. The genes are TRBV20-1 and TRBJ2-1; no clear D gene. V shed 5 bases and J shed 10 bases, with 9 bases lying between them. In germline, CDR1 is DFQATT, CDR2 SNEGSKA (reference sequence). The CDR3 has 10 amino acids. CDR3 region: CSAGTWEQFF. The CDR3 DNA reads TGCAGTGCTGGCACCTGGGAGCAGTTCTTC.

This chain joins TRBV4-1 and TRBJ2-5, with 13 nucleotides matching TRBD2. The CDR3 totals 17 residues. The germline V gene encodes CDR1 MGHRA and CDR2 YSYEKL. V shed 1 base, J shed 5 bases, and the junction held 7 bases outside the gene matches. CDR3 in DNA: TGCGCCAGCAGCCAAGCCCGACTAGCGGGAGGCGGGGAGACCCAGTACTTC. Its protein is CASSQARLAGGGETQYF.